This T cell receptor (beta chain) was recorded in a study of cytomegalovirus exposure and HLA in healthy donors. Overall study results and limits: Fewer than 200 TCR beta chains were listed as cytomegalovirus-associated. In the roughly 120 validation repertoires, a later analysis found that first-cohort TCR clusters tended to co-occur.

An approximately 130-subject validation cohort, separate from the approximately 670-subject first cohort, supplied the donors. The CDR3 runs to 14 residues. V was clipped by 1 base and J by 6 bases, with 11 bases between them. CDR1 and CDR2 (germline): LNHDA, SQIVND (reference sequence). Sequenced by immunoSEQ multiplex PCR; TCRdb stores in-frame clones only, minus some. The repertoire consists of approximately 160,000 clones, with around nine tenths occurring once and the leading ten covering 2.5% to 4%. Points on this clone: Its matching antigen is unknown.

The specimen was PBMCs. The source of this sequence is a woman younger than 35 in good health and CMV-seropositive. The chain has TRBV19 and TRBJ2-3; possible D gene TRBD1, 6 bases. Here the CDR3 reads CASSIGRGMDTQYF. DNA for the CDR3: TGTGCCAGTAGTATAGGCAGGGGAATGGATACGCAGTATTTT.